What follows is one T cell receptor (beta chain) and its context. This clonotype occurred many times. It has no known antigen specificity. Base qualities are not recorded, but no much larger clone differs from it by a single base. The junction shows trimming of 3 bases on V and 2 bases on J, and the gene matches do not reach 3 bases of it. CDR1 and CDR2, looked up from the germline V gene, are MGHDK and SYGVNS. The CDR3 measures 14 amino acids from cysteine to phenylalanine. The kept DNA is CDR3 alone, 42 bases in frame from the first base. The library was obtained by PCR. The listed sequencing device is Illumina HiSeq 2500. Molecular barcoding was employed in the preparation of TCR libraries, with unique molecular identifiers being used to normalize TCRbeta repertoire quantification. TCRdb reran the public reads through fastp at Q25 and MiXCR, keeping productive beta chains. Rows merge per CDR3 protein into single entries with the most common DNA and genes. The sample table records around 370,000 distinct CDR3 sequences; under 13% of these occur just once. Roughly 2.5% of the sample is held by the ten biggest clonotypes.

The sample originates from a study of T-cell reconstitution after alpha-beta-depleted transplantation in children (dated by TCRdb to the mid-2010s). In the study overall: Using TCR repertoire profiling, the study followed T-cell immune reconstitution in a quantitative way in children after TCRalphabeta/CD19-depleted allogeneic hematopoietic cell transplantation.

Material: PBMCs from the stem cell graft donor, obtained from the stem cell graft. The chain couples TRBV25-1 to TRBJ2-7, with 8 junctional bases fitting TRBD1. This receptor was identified in a human donor who donated a stem cell graft to a child with acute lymphoblastic leukemia. The bases are TGTGCCAGCAGTGATGGGACAGGTACCTACGAGCAGTACTTC. Its protein is CASSDGTGTYEQYF.